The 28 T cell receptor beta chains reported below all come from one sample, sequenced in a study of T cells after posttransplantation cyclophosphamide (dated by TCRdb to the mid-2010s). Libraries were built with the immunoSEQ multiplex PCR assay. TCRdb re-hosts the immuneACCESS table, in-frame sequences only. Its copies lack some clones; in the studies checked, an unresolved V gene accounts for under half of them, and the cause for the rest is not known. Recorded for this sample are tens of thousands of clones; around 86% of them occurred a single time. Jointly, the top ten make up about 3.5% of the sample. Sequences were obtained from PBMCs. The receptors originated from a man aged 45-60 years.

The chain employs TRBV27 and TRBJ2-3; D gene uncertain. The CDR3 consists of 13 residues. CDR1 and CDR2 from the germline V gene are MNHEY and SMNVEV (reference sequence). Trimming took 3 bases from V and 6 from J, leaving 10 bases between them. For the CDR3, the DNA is TGTGCCAGCAGTTTCACAAGCGTGGATACGCAGTATTTT. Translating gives CASSFTSVDTQYF.

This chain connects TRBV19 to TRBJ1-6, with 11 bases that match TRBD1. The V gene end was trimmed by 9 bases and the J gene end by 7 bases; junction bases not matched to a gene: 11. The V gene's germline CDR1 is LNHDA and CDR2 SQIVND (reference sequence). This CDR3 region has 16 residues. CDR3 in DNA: TGTGCCAGCCGGGACAGGGGGTCCTCTGGGAATTCACCCCTCCACTTT. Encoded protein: CASRDRGSSGNSPLHF.

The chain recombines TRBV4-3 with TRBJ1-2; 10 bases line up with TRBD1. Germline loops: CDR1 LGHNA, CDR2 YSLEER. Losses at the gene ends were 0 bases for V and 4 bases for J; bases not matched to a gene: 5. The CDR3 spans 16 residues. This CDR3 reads CASSQEGDRGVYGYTF. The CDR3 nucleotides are TGCGCCAGCAGCCAAGAGGGGGACAGGGGCGTCTATGGCTACACCTTC.

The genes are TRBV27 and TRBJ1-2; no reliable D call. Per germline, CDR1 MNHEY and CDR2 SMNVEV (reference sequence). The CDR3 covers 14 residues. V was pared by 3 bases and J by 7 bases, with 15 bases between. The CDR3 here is CASSFADRRVGYTF. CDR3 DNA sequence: TGTGCCAGCAGTTTTGCTGACCGGCGGGTTGGCTACACCTTC.

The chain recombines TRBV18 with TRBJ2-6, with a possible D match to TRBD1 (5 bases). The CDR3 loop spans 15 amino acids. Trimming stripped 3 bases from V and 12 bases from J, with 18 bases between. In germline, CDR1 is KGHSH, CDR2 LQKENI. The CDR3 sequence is CASSPRETELVVLTF. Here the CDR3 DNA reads TGTGCCAGCTCACCCCGCGAGACAGAGCTAGTCGTCCTGACTTTC.

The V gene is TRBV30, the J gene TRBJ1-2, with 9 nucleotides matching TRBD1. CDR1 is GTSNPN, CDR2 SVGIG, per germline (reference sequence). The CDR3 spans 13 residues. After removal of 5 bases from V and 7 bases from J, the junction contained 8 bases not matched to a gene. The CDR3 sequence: CAWGTGTGRGYTF. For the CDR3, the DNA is TGTGCCTGGGGTACCGGGACAGGGCGTGGCTACACCTTC.

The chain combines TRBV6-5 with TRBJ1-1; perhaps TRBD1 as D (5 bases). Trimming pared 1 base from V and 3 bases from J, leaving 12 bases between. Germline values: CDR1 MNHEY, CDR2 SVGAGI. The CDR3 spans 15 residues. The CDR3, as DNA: TGTGCCAGCAGTTACTGGGGGGTAGGGGACACTGAAGCTTTCTTT. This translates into CASSYWGVGDTEAFF.

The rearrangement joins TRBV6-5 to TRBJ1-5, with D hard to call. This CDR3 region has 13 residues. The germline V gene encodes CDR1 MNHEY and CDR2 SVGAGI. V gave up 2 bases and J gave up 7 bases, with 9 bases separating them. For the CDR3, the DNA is TGTGCCAGCAGTTACGGTCCGCGCCAGCCCCAGCATTTT. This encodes CASSYGPRQPQHF.

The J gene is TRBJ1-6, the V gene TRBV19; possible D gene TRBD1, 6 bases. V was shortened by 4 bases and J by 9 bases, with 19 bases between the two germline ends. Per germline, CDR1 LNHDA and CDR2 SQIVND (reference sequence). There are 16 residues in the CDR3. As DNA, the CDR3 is TGTGCCAGTAGTAGTCAAGGGCCAGGGGATGGTTCACCCCTCCACTTT. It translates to CASSSQGPGDGSPLHF.

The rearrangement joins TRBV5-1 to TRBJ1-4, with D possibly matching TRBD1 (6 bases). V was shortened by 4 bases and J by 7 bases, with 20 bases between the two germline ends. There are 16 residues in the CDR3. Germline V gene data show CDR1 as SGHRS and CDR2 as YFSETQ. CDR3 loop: CASSPIQQGYSEKLFF. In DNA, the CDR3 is TGCGCCAGCAGCCCGATTCAACAGGGATATTCTGAAAAACTGTTTTTT.

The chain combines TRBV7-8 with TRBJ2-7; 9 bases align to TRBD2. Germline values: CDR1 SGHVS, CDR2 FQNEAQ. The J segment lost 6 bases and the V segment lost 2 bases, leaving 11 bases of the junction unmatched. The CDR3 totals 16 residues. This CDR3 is CASSLFASGNWGEQYF. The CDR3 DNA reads TGTGCCAGCAGCTTATTCGCTAGCGGGAACTGGGGCGAGCAGTACTTC.

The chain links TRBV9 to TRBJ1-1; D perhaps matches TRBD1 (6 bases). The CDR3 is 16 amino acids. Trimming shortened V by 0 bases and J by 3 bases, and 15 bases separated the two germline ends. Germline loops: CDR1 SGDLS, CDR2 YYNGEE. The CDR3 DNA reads TGTGCCAGCAGCGTAGCCGGGAGGGGGTATGACACTGAAGCTTTCTTT. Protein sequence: CASSVAGRGYDTEAFF.

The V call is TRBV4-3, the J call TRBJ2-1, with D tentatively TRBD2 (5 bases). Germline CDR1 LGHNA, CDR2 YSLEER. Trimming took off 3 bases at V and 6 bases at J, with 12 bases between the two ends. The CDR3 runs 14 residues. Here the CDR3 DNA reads TGCGCCAGCAGCCAGGAACCGGGGTCCAATGAGCAGTTCTTC. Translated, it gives CASSQEPGSNEQFF.

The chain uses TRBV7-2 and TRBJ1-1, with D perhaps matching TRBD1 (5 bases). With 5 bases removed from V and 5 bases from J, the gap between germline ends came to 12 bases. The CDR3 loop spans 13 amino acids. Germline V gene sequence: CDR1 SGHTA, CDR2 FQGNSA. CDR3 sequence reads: CASSGTGRTEAFF. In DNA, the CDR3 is TGTGCCAGCAGCGGGACGGGGAGGACTGAAGCTTTCTTT. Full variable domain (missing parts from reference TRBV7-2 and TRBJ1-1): GAGVSQSPSNKVTEKGKDVELRCDPISGHTALYWYRQSLGQGLEFLIYFQGNSAPDKSGLPSDRFSAERTGGSVSTLTIQRTQQEDSAVYLCASSGTGRTEAFFGQGTRLTVV.

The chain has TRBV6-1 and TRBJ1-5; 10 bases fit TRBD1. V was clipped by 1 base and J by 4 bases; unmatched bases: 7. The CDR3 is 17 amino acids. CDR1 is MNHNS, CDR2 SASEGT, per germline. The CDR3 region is CASSEVGTGAVNQPQHF. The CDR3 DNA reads TGTGCCAGCAGTGAAGTGGGGACAGGGGCAGTTAATCAGCCCCAGCATTTT.

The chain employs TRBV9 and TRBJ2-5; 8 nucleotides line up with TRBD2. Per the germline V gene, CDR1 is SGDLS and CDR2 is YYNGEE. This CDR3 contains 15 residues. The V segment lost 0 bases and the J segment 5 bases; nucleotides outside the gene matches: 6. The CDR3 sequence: CASSVGGLGRETQYF. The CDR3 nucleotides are TGTGCCAGCAGCGTAGGGGGACTAGGACGCGAGACCCAGTACTTC.

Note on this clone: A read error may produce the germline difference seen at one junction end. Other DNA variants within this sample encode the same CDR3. The CDR3 DNA reads as TGTGCCAGCAGTGACGTTTTTCTGGGAGATAATTCCCCCCTCCACTTT. This encodes CASSDVFLGDNSPLHF. This chain links TRBV2 with TRBJ1-6; D gene uncertain. Germline lookup yields CDR1 SNHLY and CDR2 FYNNEI. CDR3 length: 16 residues.

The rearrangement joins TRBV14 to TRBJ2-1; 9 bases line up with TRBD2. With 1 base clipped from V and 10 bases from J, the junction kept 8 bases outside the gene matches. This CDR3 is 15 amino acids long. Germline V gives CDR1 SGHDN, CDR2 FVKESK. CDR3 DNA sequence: TGTGCCAGCAGCCAAGGGCGGGGGGGCCCGAGGGAGCAGTTCTTC. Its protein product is CASSQGRGGPREQFF.

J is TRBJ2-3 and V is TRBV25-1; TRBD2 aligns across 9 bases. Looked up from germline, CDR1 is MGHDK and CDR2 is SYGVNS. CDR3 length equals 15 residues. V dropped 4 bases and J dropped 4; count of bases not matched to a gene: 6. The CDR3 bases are TGTGCCAGCAGTGGGTTCCAGCGGGAGGCAGATACGCAGTATTTT. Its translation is CASSGFQREADTQYF. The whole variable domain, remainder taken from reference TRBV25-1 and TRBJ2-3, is EADIYQTPRYLVIGTGKKITLECSQTMGHDKMYWYQQDPGMELHLIHYSYGVNSTEKGDLSSESTVSRIRTEHFPLTLESARPSHTSQYLCASSGFQREADTQYFGPGTRLTVL.

The CDR3 reads CASSLGQGTTDTQYF. DNA of the CDR3: TGCGCCAGCAGCTTGGGACAGGGGACCACAGATACGCAGTATTTT. This rearrangement joins TRBV5-1 to TRBJ2-3; 8 nucleotides match TRBD1. Looked up from germline, CDR1 is SGHRS and CDR2 is YFSETQ. The CDR3 spans 15 residues. V trimming: 0 bases; J trimming: 2 bases; junction bases outside the gene matches: 2.

The CDR3 DNA follows: TGTGCCAGCAGTCTTGATGGCTACACCTTC. It encodes CASSLDGYTF. The rearrangement uses TRBV28 and TRBJ1-2; no definite D call. Trimming removed 5 bases from V and 6 bases from J, with 4 bases in between. Germline-derived CDR1 and CDR2 are MDHEN and SYDVKM. This CDR3 contains 10 residues.

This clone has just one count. CDR3 bases: TGTGCCAGCAGCGTAGGACAGCTGGGACAGGGACTCCTAAACACTGAAGCTTTCTTT. Residues: CASSVGQLGQGLLNTEAFF. V and J are TRBV9 and TRBJ1-1, with TRBD1 matching 9 bases. With 0 bases clipped from V and 2 bases from J, the junction kept 14 bases outside the gene matches. Germline V CDR1 and CDR2: SGDLS, YYNGEE. The CDR3 is 19 residues long.

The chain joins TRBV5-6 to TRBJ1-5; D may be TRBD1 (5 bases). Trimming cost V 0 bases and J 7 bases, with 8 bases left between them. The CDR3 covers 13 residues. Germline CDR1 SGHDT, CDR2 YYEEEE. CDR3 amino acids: CASSLGGEQPQHF. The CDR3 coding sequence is TGTGCCAGCAGCTTGGGGGGGGAGCAGCCCCAGCATTTT.

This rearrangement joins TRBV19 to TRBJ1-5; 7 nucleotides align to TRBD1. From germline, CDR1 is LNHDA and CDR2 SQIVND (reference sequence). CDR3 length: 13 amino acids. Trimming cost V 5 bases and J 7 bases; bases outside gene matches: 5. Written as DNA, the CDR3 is TGTGCCAGTAGTCAGGGGGTTTGGCAGCCCCAGCATTTT. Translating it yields CASSQGVWQPQHF.

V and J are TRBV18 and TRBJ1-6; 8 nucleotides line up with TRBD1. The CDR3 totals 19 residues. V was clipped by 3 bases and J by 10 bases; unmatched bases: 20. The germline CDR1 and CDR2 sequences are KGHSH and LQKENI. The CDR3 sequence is CASSPVAVLLTGVHSPLHF. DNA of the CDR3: TGTGCCAGCTCACCGGTCGCCGTCCTTCTGACAGGGGTCCACTCACCCCTCCACTTT.

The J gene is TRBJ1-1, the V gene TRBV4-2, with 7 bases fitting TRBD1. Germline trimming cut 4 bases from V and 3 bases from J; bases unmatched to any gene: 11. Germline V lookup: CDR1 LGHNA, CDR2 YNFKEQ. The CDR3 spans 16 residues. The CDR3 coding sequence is TGTGCCAGCAGCCGACAAGGGGGCCGGATGGACACTGAAGCTTTCTTT. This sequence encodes CASSRQGGRMDTEAFF.

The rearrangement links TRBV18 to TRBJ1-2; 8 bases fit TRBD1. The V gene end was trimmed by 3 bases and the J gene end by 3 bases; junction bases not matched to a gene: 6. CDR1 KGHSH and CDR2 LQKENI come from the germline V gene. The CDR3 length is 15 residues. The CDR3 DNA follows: TGTGCCAGCTCACCTGGACAGGGTGTCGACTATGGCTACACCTTC. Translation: CASSPGQGVDYGYTF.

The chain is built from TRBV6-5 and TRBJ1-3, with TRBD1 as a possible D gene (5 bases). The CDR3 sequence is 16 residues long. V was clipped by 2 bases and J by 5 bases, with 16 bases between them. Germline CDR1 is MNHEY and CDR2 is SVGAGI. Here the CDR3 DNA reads TGTGCCAGCAGTTACGCCGGGGGATATGGAAGAAACACCATATATTTT. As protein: CASSYAGGYGRNTIYF.